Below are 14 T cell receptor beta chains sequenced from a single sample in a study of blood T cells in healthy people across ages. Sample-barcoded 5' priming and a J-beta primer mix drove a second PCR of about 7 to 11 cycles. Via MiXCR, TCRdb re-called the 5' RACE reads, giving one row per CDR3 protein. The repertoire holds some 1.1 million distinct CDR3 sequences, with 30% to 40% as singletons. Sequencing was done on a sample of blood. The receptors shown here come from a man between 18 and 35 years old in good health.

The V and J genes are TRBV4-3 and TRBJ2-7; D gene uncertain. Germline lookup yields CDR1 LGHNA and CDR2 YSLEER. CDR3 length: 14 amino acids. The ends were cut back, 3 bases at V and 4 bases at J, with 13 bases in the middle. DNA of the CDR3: TGCGCCAGCAGCCAGGAACGCATGGTATACGAGCAGTACTTC. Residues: CASSQERMVYEQYF.

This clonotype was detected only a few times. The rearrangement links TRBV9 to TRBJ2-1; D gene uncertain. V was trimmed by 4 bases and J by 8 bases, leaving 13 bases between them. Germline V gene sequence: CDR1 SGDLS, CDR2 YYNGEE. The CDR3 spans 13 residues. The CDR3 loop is CASSPQLVDEQFF. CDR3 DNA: TGTGCCAGCAGCCCCCAGCTTGTGGATGAGCAGTTCTTC.

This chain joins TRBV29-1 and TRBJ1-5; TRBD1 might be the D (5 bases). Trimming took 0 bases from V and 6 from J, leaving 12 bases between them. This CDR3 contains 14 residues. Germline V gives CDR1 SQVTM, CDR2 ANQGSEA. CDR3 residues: CSVEDRGGGQPQHF. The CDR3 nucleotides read TGCAGCGTTGAAGATCGGGGGGGAGGTCAGCCCCAGCATTTT.

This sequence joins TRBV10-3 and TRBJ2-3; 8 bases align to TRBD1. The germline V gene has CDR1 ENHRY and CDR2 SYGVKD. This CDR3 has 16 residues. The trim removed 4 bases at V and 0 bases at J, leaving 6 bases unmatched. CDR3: CAISGIGQGSTDTQYF. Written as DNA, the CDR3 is TGTGCCATCAGTGGCATCGGACAGGGAAGCACAGATACGCAGTATTTT.

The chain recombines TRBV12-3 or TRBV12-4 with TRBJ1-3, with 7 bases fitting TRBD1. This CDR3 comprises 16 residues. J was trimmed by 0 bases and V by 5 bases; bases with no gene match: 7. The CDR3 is CASSRTGQLSGNTIYF. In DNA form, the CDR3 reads TGTGCCAGCAGTCGGACAGGTCAACTCTCTGGAAACACCATATATTTT.

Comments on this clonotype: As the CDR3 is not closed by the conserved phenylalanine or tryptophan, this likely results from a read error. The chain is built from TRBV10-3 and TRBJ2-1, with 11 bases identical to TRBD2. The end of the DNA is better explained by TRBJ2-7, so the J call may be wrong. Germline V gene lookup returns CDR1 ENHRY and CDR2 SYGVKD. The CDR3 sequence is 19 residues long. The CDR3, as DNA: TGTGCGATCAGTGAGTCCATCCTAGCGGGGGGCGCTTACTACAATGAGCAGTACTCC. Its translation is CAISESILAGGAYYNEQYS.

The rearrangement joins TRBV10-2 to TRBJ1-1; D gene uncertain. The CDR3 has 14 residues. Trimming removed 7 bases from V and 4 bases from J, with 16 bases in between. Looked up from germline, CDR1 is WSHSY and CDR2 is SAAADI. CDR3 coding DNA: TGCGCCAGCACCCTGGGCCCATTTCCCACTGAAGCTTTCTTT. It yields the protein CASTLGPFPTEAFF.

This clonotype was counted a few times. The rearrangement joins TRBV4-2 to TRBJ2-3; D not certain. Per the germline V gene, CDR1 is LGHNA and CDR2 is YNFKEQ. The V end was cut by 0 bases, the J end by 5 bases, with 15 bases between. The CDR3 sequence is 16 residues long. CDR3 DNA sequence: TGTGCCAGCAGCCAAGATCGGCCTTCCCGAGGAGATACGCAGTATTTT. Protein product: CASSQDRPSRGDTQYF.

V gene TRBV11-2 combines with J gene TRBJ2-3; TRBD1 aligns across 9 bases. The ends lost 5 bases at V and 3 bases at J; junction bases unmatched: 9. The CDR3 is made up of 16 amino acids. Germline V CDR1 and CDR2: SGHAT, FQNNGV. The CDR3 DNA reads TGTGCCAGCAGCCCCGAGTGGGACAGGGTGACAGATACGCAGTATTTT. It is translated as CASSPEWDRVTDTQYF.

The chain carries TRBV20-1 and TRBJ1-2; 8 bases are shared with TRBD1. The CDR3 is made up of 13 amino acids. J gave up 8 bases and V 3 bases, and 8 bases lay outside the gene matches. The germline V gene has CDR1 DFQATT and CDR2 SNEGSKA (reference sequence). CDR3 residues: CSARVTGGSGYTF. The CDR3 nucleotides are TGCAGTGCTAGGGTCACAGGGGGGTCGGGCTACACCTTC.

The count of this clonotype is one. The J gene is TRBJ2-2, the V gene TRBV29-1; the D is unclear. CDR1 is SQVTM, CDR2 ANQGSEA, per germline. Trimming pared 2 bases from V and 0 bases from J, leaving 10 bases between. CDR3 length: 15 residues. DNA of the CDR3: TGCAGCGTTGAATTGGTTAGAGCGAACACCGGGGAGCTGTTTTTT. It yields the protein CSVELVRANTGELFF.

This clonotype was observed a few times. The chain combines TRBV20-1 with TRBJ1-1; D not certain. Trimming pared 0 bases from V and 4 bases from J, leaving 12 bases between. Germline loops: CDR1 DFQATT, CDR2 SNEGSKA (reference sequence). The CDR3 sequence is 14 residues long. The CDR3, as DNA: TGCAGTGCTAGAGATTCAGGTGCGGTCACTGAAGCTTTCTTT. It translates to CSARDSGAVTEAFF.

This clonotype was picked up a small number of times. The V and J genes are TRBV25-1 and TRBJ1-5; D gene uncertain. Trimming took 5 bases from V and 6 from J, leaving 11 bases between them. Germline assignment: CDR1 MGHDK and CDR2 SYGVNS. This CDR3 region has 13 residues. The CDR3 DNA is TGTGCCAGCAGTCCAGCCGGAAGTCAGCCCCAGCATTTT. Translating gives CASSPAGSQPQHF.

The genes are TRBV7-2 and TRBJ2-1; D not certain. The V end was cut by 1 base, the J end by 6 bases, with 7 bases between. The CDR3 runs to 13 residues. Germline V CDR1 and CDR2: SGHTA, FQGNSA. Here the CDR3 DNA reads TGTGCCAGCAGCTTAGAAGTTCGCAATGAGCAGTTCTTC. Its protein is CASSLEVRNEQFF.